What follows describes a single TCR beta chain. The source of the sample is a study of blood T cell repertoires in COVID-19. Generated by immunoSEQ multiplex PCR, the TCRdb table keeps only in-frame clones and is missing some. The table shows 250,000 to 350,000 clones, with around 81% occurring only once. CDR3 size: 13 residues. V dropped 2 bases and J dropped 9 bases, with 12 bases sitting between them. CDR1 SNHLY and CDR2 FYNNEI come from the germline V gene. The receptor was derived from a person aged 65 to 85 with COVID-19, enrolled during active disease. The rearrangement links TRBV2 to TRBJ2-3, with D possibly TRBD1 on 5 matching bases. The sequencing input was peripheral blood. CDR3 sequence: CASSEPLGHTQYF. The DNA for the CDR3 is TGTGCCAGCAGTGAACCCTTGGGGCACACGCAGTATTTT.